This T cell receptor (beta chain) was documented in a study of shared clonotypes between healthy human individuals. Sequencing was performed with immunoSEQ multiplex PCR; in TCRdb, only in-frame clones are kept and a portion is missing. The table shows over a million clones, with roughly 80% occurring only once. The V gene end was trimmed by 2 bases and the J gene end by 1 base; junction bases not matched to a gene: 5. Germline V lookup: CDR1 MNHEY, CDR2 SVGAGI. This CDR3 is built from 15 residues. The rearrangement joins TRBV6-5 to TRBJ2-7; TRBD1 matches at 7 bases. This sequence originates from a young man in good health. Sample: memory CD4+ T cells sorted from blood. The subset denotes: CD45RA-negative fraction. CDR3 sequence: CASSYGQGVSYEQYF. The CDR3 DNA reads as TGTGCCAGCAGTTACGGGCAGGGGGTATCCTACGAGCAGTACTTC.